One T cell receptor (beta chain) is described in this entry. Its specificity is not known. These data are taken from a study of cytomegalovirus exposure and HLA in healthy donors. Study results and caveats: Sequencing likely generated an artifact that appeared as a cluster of highly shared sequence variants. Within an earlier analysis, most TCR beta V segments proved productive either about 90% or about 30% of the time. Some V segments (TRBV6-2 and TRBV6-3 among them) were excluded as indistinguishable. Later on, an analysis tied around 17,000 TCR beta sequences to HLA alleles at 0.05 false discovery rate.

Germline CDR1 is MNHEY and CDR2 is SVGAGI. The CDR3 is 12 residues long. V was clipped by 5 bases and J by 8 bases, with 9 bases between them. This PCR relied on a set of 60 Vbeta primers and 13 Jbeta primers. TCRdb's copy holds only in-frame clones and misses some; the assay was immunoSEQ multiplex PCR. The repertoire has more than 100,000 clones, about three quarters of them found once; the top ten carry 8.2%. Sequencing input: PBMCs. This TCR came from a woman aged 40 to 50 in good health and CMV-seropositive. The rearrangement joins TRBV6-5 to TRBJ1-4, with unresolved D. The CDR3 region is CASSVRGEKLFF. The CDR3 nucleotides are TGTGCCAGCAGTGTACGCGGGGAAAAACTGTTTTTT.